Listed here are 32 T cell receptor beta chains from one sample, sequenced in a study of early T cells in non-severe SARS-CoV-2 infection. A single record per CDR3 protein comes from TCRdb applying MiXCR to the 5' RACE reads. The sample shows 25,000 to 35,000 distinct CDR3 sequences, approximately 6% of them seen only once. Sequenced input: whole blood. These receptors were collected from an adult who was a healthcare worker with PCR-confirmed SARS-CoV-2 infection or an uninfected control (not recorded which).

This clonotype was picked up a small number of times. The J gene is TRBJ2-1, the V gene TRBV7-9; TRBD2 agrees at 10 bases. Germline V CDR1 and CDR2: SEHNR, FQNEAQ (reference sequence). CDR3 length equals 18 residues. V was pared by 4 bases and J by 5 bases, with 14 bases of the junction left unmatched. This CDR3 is CASSWTIKREGQDNEQFF. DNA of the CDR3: TGTGCCAGCAGCTGGACCATCAAGCGGGAGGGCCAGGACAATGAGCAGTTCTTC.

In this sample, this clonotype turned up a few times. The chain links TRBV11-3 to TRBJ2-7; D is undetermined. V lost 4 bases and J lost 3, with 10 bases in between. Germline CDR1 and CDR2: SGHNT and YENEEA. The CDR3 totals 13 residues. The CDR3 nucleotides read TGTGCCAGCAGCTCTGGGCCCCACTACGAGCAGTACTTC. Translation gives CASSSGPHYEQYF.

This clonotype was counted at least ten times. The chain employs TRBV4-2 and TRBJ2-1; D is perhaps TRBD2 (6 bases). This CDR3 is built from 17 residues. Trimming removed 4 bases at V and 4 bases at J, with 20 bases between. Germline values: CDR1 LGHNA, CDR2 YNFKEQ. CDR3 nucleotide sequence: TGTGCCAGCAGCCCTACTCCAGGCAGCGGGCCGTACAATGAGCAGTTCTTC. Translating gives CASSPTPGSGPYNEQFF.

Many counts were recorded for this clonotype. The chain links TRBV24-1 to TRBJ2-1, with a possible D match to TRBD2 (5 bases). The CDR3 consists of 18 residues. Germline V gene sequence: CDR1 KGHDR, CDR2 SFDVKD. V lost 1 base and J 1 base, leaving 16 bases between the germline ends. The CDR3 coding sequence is TGTGCCACCAGTGATTTCGCTCGAGGGAGTGGTTCCTACAATGAGCAGTTCTTC. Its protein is CATSDFARGSGSYNEQFF.

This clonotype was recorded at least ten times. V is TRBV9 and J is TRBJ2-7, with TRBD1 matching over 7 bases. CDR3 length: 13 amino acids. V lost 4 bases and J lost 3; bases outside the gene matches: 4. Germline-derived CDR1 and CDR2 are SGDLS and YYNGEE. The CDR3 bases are TGTGCCAGCAGCCGAGGACAGGACTACGAGCAGTACTTC. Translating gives CASSRGQDYEQYF. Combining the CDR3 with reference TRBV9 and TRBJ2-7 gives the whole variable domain DSGVTQTPKHLITATGQRVTLRCSPRSGDLSVYWYQQSLDQGLQFLIQYYNGEERAKGNILERFSAQQFPDLHSELNLSSLELGDSALYFCASSRGQDYEQYFGPGTRLTVT.

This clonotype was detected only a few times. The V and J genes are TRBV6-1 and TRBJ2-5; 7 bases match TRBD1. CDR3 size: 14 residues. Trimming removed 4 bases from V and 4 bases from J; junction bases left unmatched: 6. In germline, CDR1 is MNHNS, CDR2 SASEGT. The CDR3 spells CASSGQGSGETQYF. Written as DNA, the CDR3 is TGTGCCAGCAGTGGACAGGGAAGTGGAGAGACCCAGTACTTC.

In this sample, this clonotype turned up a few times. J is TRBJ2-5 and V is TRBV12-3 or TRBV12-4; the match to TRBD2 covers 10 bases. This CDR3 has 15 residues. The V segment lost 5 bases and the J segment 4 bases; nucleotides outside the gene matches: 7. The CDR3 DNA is TGTGCCAGCAGTGCTACTAGCGGGATAGGAGAGACCCAGTACTTC. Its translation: CASSATSGIGETQYF.

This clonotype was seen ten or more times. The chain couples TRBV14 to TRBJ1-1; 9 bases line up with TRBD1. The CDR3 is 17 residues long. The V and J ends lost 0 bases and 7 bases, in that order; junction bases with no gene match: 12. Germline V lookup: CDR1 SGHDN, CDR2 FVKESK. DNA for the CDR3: TGTGCCAGCAGCCAAGAAAGGGACAGGGCGCTGAAGTGTGAAGCTTTCTTT. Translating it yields CASSQERDRALKCEAFF.

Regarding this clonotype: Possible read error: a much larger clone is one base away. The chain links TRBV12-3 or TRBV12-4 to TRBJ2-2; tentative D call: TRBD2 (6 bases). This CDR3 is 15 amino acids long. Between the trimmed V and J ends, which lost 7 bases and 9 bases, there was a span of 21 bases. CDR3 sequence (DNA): TGTGCCAGCACCCGGGCAGCGGGTCGGACCCGGGAGCTGTTTTTT. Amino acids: CASTRAAGRTRELFF.

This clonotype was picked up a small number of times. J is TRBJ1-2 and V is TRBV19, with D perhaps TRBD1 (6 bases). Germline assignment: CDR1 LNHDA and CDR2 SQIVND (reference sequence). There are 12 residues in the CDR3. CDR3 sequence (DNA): TGTGCAGCGGCAGGGGAGGGCTATGGCTACACCTTC. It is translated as CAAAGEGYGYTF.

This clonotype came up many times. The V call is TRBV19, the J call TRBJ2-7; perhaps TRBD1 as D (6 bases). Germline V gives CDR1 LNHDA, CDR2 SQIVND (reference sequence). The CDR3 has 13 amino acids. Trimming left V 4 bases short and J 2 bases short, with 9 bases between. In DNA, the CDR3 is TGTGCCAGTAGTAACCACAGGGCCTACGAGCAGTACTTC. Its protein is CASSNHRAYEQYF.

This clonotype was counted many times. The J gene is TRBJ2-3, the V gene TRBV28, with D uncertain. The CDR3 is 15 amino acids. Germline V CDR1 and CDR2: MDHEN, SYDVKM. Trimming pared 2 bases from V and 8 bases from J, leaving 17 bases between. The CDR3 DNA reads TGTGCCAGCAGTTTACCCGGGTGGGAAGCACGTACGCAGTATTTT. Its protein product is CASSLPGWEARTQYF. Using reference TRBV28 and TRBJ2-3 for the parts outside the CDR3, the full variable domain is DVKVTQSSRYLVKRTGEKVFLECVQDMDHENMFWYRQDPGLGLRLIYFSYDVKMKEKGDIPEGYSVSREKKERFSLILESASTNQTSMYLCASSLPGWEARTQYFGPGTRLTVL.

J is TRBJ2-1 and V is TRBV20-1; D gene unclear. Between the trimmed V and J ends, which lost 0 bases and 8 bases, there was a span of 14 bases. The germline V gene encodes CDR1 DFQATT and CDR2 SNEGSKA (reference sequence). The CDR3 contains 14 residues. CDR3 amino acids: CSARDPQGPHEQFF. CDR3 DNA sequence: TGCAGTGCTAGAGATCCCCAAGGACCCCATGAGCAGTTCTTC.

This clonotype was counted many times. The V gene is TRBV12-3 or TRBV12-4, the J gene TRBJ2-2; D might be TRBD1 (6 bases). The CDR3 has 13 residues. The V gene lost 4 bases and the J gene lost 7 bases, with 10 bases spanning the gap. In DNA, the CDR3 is TGTGCCAGCAGTTCCAGGGGTAACGGGGAGCTGTTTTTT. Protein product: CASSSRGNGELFF.

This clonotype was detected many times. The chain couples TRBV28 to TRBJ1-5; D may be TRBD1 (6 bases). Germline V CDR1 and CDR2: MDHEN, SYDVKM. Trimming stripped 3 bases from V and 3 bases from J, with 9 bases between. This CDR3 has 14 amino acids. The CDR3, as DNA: TGTGCCAGCAGTTTTACAGGGTTCAATCAGCCCCAGCATTTT. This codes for CASSFTGFNQPQHF.

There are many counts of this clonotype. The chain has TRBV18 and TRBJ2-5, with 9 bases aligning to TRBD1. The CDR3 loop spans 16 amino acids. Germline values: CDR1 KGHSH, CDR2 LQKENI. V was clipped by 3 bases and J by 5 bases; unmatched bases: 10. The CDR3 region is CASSPERDRDYETQYF. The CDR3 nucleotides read TGTGCCAGCTCACCGGAACGGGACAGGGATTATGAGACCCAGTACTTC.

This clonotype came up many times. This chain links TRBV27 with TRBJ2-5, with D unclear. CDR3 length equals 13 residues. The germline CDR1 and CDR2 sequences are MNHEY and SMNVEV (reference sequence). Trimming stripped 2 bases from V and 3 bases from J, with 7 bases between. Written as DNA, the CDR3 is TGTGCCAGCAGTTTAGAGTTAAAAGAGACCCAGTACTTC. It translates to CASSLELKETQYF.

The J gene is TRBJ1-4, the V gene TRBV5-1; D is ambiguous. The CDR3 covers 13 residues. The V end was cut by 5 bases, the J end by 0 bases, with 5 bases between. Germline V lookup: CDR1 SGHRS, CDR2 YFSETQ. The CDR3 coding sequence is TGCGCCAGCAGAGGTGCAACTAATGAAAAACTGTTTTTT. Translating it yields CASRGATNEKLFF.

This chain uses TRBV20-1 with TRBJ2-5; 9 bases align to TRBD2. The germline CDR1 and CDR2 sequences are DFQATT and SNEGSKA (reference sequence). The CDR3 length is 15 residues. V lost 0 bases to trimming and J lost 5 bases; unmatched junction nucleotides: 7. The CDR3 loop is CSARDMLGLAETQYF. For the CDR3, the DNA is TGCAGTGCTAGAGACATGTTGGGACTAGCTGAGACCCAGTACTTC.

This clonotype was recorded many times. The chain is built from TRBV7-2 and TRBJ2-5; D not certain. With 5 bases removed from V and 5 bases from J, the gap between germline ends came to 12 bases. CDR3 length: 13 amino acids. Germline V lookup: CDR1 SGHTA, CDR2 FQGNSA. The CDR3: CASSLGPSETQYF. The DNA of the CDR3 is TGTGCCAGCAGCCTGGGCCCGTCGGAGACCCAGTACTTC.

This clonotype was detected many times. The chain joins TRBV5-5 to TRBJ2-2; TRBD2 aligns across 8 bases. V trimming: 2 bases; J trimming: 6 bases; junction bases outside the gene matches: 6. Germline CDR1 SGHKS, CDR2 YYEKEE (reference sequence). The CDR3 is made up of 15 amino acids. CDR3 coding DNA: TGTGCCAGCAGCTTCGTTCCAGCGGGAGCCGGGGAGCTGTTTTTT. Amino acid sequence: CASSFVPAGAGELFF.

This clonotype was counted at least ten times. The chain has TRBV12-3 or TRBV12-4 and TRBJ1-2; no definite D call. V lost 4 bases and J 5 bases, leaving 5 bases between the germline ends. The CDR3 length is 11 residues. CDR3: CASSSYYGYTF. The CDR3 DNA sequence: TGTGCCAGCAGTTCCTATTATGGCTACACCTTC.

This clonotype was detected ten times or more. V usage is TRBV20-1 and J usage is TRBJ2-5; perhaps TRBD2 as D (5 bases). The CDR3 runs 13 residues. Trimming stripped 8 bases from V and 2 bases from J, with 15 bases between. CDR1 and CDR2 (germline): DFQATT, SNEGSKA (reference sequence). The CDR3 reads CSTPVPGQETQYF. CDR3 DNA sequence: TGCAGTACCCCTGTCCCGGGACAAGAGACCCAGTACTTC.

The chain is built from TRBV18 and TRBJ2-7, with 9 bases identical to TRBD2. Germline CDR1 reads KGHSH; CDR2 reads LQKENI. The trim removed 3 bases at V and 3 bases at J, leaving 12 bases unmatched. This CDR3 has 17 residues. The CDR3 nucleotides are TGTGCCAGCTCACCCCCTTGGGTGCGACTAGCGGACTACGAGCAGTACTTC. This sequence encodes CASSPPWVRLADYEQYF.

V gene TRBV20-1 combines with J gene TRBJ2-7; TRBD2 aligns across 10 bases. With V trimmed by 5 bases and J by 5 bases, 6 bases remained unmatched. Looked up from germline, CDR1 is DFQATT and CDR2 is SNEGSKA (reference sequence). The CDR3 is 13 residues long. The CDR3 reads CSAPRTSGNEQYF. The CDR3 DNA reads TGCAGTGCTCCACGGACTAGCGGTAACGAGCAGTACTTC.

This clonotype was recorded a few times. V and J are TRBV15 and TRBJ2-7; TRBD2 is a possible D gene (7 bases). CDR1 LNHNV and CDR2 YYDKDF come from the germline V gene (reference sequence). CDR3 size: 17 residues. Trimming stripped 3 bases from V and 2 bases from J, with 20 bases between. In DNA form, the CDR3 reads TGTGCCACCAGCAGCCCAAGGGGGGGTGGCAGCACCTACGAGCAGTACTTC. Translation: CATSSPRGGGSTYEQYF.

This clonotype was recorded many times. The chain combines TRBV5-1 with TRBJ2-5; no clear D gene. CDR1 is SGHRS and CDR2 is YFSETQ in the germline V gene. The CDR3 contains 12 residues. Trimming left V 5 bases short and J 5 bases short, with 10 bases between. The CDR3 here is CASSTGEETQYF. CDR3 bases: TGCGCCAGCAGTACGGGTGAGGAGACCCAGTACTTC. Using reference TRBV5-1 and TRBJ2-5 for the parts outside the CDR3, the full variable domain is KAGVTQTPRYLIKTRGQQVTLSCSPISGHRSVSWYQQTPGQGLQFLFEYFSETQRNKGNFPGRFSGRQFSNSRSEMNVSTLELGDSALYLCASSTGEETQYFGPGTRLLVL.

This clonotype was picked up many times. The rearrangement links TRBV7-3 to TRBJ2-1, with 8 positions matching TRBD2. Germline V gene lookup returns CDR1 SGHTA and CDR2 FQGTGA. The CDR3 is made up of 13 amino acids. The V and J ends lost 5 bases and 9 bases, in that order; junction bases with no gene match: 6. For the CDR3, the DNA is TGTGCCAGCAGCGCGGGGGGCGGCCTTGAGCAGTTCTTC. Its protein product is CASSAGGGLEQFF.

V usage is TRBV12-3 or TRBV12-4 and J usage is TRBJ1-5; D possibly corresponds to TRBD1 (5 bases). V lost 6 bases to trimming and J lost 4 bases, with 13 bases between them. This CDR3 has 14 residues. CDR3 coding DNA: TGTGCCAGCAGACCCCGGGACGGTAATCAGCCCCAGCATTTT. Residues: CASRPRDGNQPQHF.

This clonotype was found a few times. The CDR3 bases are TGTGCCAGCAGCCAAGAGGCCAACCTTAGGTTCTTC. The encoded protein is CASSQEANLRFF. The rearrangement joins TRBV3-1 to TRBJ2-1; D is undetermined. Trimming shortened V by 0 bases and J by 15 bases, and 12 bases separated the two germline ends. The CDR3 contains 12 residues. Germline V lookup: CDR1 LGHDT, CDR2 YNNKEL (reference sequence).

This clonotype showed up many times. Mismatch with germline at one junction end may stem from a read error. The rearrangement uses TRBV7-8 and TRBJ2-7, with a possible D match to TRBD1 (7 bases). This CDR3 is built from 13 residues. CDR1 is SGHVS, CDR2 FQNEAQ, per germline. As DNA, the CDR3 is TGTGCCAGCAGCTTAGGACCGGCGGGACAGAAGGACTTC. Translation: CASSLGPAGQKDF.

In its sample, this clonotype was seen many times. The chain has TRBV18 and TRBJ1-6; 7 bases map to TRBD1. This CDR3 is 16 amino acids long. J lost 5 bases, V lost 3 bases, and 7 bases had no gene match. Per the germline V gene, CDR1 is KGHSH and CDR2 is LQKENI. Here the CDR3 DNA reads TGTGCCAGCTCACCGCTGCCTGGACAGGATAATTCACCCCTCCACTTT. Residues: CASSPLPGQDNSPLHF.